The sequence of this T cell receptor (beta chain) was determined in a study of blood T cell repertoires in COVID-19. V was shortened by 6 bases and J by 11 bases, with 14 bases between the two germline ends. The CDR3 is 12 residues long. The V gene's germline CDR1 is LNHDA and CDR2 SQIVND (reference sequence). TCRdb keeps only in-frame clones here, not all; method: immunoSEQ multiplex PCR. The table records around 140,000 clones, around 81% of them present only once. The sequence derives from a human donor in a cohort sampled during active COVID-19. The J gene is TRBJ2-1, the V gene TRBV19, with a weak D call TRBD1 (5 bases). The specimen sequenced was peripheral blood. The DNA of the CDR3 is TGTGCCAGTAGCCTTCAGGGTGGGAAGCAGTTCTTC. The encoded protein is CASSLQGGKQFF.